These 31 T cell receptor beta chains were sequenced from one sample in a study of blood T cell repertoires in COVID-19. The protocol was immunoSEQ multiplex PCR, while the TCRdb copy is restricted to in-frame clones and leaves out a portion. Here the sample spans fewer than 85,000 clones, about 83% being singletons. The sample consisted of peripheral blood. The receptors were sampled from a man aged 25 to 40 with COVID-19, enrolled during active disease.

This clone was detected only a few times. The rearrangement joins TRBV5-1 to TRBJ2-7; D might be TRBD2 (7 bases). Per the germline V gene, CDR1 is SGHRS and CDR2 is YFSETQ. The V gene lost 1 base and the J gene lost 0 bases, with 17 bases spanning the gap. CDR3 length equals 17 residues. CDR3 protein: CASSLRGGPLLSYEQYF. For the CDR3, the DNA is TGCGCCAGCAGCTTGAGGGGGGGGCCTTTACTCTCCTACGAGCAGTACTTC.

The V gene is TRBV28, the J gene TRBJ1-6; perhaps TRBD1 as D (5 bases). V was pared by 5 bases and J by 14 bases, with 22 bases between. The germline CDR1 and CDR2 sequences are MDHEN and SYDVKM. The CDR3 is 15 residues long. The CDR3 is CASSINTGTRRALHF. CDR3 in DNA: TGTGCCAGCAGTATAAATACAGGTACTCGGCGAGCCCTCCACTTT.

This clone was seen only once. This chain connects TRBV18 to TRBJ2-7, with D unclear. This CDR3 contains 12 residues. Per the germline V gene, CDR1 is KGHSH and CDR2 is LQKENI. Trimming removed 1 base at V and 6 bases at J, with 7 bases between. The CDR3 DNA follows: TGTGCCAGCTCACCACAGAGCCGCGAGCAGTACTTC. As protein: CASSPQSREQYF.

A note on this clone: Its ends do not fully match the called genes, so a read error is possible. The chain carries TRBV12-3 or TRBV12-4 and TRBJ1-2; TRBD1 aligns across 7 bases. The length of the CDR3 is 13 residues. As DNA, the CDR3 is TGTGCCAGCAGTTCGGGGGACAGCTTTCCGGACCACTTC. Amino acids: CASSSGDSFPDHF.

The chain is built from TRBV4-2 and TRBJ2-1; 11 positions match TRBD2. Trimming removed 4 bases from V and 8 bases from J; junction bases left unmatched: 7. CDR3 length equals 15 residues. Germline-derived CDR1 and CDR2 are LGHNA and YNFKEQ. CDR3 sequence (DNA): TGTGCCAGCAGCCTACTAGCGGGAGACGGGGATGAGCAGTTCTTC. This encodes CASSLLAGDGDEQFF.

The J gene is TRBJ1-2, the V gene TRBV6-2 or TRBV6-3, with a possible D match to TRBD1 (5 bases). The V end lost 2 bases, the J end lost 0 bases, and 10 bases lay between the germline ends. The germline gives CDR1 MNHEY, CDR2 SVGEGT. The CDR3 has 15 residues. The CDR3 here is CASSYGGVSNYGYTF. In DNA form, the CDR3 reads TGTGCCAGCAGTTACGGAGGGGTATCTAACTATGGCTACACCTTC.

This clone has only one observation. The J gene is TRBJ1-5, the V gene TRBV6-4, with D perhaps matching TRBD1 (6 bases). V was trimmed by 4 bases and J by 7 bases, leaving 11 bases between them. The CDR3 sequence is 13 residues long. The germline V gene has CDR1 MRHNA and CDR2 SNTAGT. The CDR3 DNA reads TGTGCCAGCAGTGCCGAACAGGGACAGCCCCAGCATTTT. It is translated as CASSAEQGQPQHF.

This chain links TRBV5-7 with TRBJ2-5, with D possibly TRBD2 on 6 matching bases. TRBV5-7 is an ORF, and what it does is uncertain. The CDR3 runs to 16 residues. The V and J ends lost 4 bases and 0 bases respectively, with 16 bases between them. CDR3 sequence reads: CASSQFSGGDQETQYF. The CDR3 DNA sequence: TGTGCCAGCAGCCAGTTTAGCGGAGGGGACCAAGAGACCCAGTACTTC.

This rearrangement joins TRBV28 to TRBJ1-2, with TRBD1 identical over 11 bases. This CDR3 has 14 residues. With V trimmed by 6 bases and J by 8 bases, 8 bases remained unmatched. Germline CDR1 is MDHEN and CDR2 is SYDVKM. The CDR3 bases are TGTGCCAGCAGACCTCCGGGACAGGGGGACGGCTACACCTTC. Protein: CASRPPGQGDGYTF.

The chain employs TRBV6-1 and TRBJ2-6; 8 bases align to TRBD1. After removal of 4 bases from V and 3 bases from J, the junction contained 5 bases not matched to a gene. CDR3 length: 16 residues. In germline, CDR1 is MNHNS, CDR2 SASEGT. CDR3 protein: CASSAWTGSGANVLTF. Here the CDR3 DNA reads TGTGCCAGCAGTGCCTGGACAGGGAGTGGGGCCAACGTCCTGACTTTC.

The chain couples TRBV3-1 (or the pseudogene TRBV3-2) to TRBJ2-1, with D possibly TRBD1 on 5 matching bases. The V gene's germline CDR1 is LGHDT and CDR2 YNNKEL (reference sequence). V was cut by 4 bases and J by 3 bases, with 10 bases left in between. There are 14 residues in the CDR3. The CDR3 here is CASSRRQGYNEQFF. The CDR3 bases are TGTGCCAGCAGCCGACGGCAGGGCTACAATGAGCAGTTCTTC.

This chain uses TRBV28 with TRBJ1-5; 7 positions match TRBD1. The germline V gene encodes CDR1 MDHEN and CDR2 SYDVKM. CDR3 length equals 14 residues. V lost 7 bases to trimming and J lost 4 bases; unmatched junction nucleotides: 7. The CDR3 sequence: CASKYGTVNQPQHF. Written as DNA, the CDR3 is TGTGCCAGCAAGTACGGGACAGTTAATCAGCCCCAGCATTTT.

This rearrangement joins TRBV24-1 to TRBJ2-3, with D possibly TRBD1 on 5 matching bases. CDR1 is KGHDR, CDR2 SFDVKD, per germline. Deletions cut 0 bases from V and 0 bases from J, with 9 bases between. This CDR3 has 16 amino acids. This CDR3 is CATSDLRSGSTDTQYF. The CDR3 DNA follows: TGTGCCACCAGTGATTTGCGGTCAGGGAGCACAGATACGCAGTATTTT.

This clone has just one count. CDR3 in DNA: TGTGCCAGCAGTTATAGCGGGAGTGACGATGAGCAGTTCTTC. Protein sequence: CASSYSGSDDEQFF. The V and J genes are TRBV6-2 or TRBV6-3 and TRBJ2-1; 9 bases match TRBD2. V shed 3 bases and J 8 bases; nucleotides not matched to a gene: 5. This CDR3 has 14 amino acids. Germline CDR1 and CDR2: MNHEY and SVGEGT.

V usage is TRBV7-3 and J usage is TRBJ1-1, with 7 bases identical to TRBD1. Germline V gene data show CDR1 as SGHTA and CDR2 as FQGTGA. The CDR3 runs 12 residues. V lost 4 bases to trimming and J lost 9 bases; unmatched junction nucleotides: 5. CDR3 in DNA: TGTGCCAGCAGCTCCCTGGGACAGAAAGCTTTCTTT. Protein sequence: CASSSLGQKAFF.

V gene TRBV28 combines with J gene TRBJ1-1; 9 bases align to TRBD1. Germline CDR1 and CDR2: MDHEN and SYDVKM. J gave up 8 bases and V 6 bases, and 22 bases lay outside the gene matches. The CDR3 runs to 18 residues. The CDR3 region is CASRYPPRYGTGIPEAFF. The CDR3 region has the DNA TGTGCCAGCAGATACCCCCCTCGGTACGGGACAGGGATCCCAGAAGCTTTCTTT. The full variable domain, with the rest looked up from reference TRBV28 and TRBJ1-1, is DVKVTQSSRYLVKRTGEKVFLECVQDMDHENMFWYRQDPGLGLRLIYFSYDVKMKEKGDIPEGYSVSREKKERFSLILESASTNQTSMYLCASRYPPRYGTGIPEAFFGQGTRLTVV.

This clone has more than one count but fewer than ten. The CDR3 coding sequence is TGTGCCAGCAAAACCTCGGGACATAACGCTGAAGCTTTCTTT. Translation gives CASKTSGHNAEAFF. This chain links TRBV6-5 with TRBJ1-1, with TRBD1 as a possible D gene (6 bases). V gave up 7 bases and J gave up 6 bases, with 18 bases separating them. CDR3 size: 14 residues. The germline V gene has CDR1 MNHEY and CDR2 SVGAGI.

This clone was seen a handful of times. The chain carries TRBV29-1 and TRBJ1-1, with D perhaps TRBD1 (6 bases). The CDR3 loop spans 14 amino acids. Germline V CDR1 and CDR2: SQVTM, ANQGSEA. CDR3 region: CIPTPGHENTEAFF. CDR3 DNA: TGCATCCCTACCCCGGGACACGAGAACACTGAAGCTTTCTTT.

The V call is TRBV7-2, the J call TRBJ2-3; 7 bases agree with TRBD1. The length of the CDR3 is 13 residues. Germline V CDR1 and CDR2: SGHTA, FQGNSA. Trimming cost V 4 bases and J 8 bases; bases outside gene matches: 6. CDR3 in DNA: TGTGCCAGCAGCTCTGACAGGGTTGGTACGCAGTATTTT. It is translated as CASSSDRVGTQYF.

In the case of this clone: In the same sample, other DNA sequences code for this CDR3. The chain employs TRBV30 and TRBJ1-3; no clear D gene. CDR3 length: 11 amino acids. Germline values: CDR1 GTSNPN, CDR2 SVGIG (reference sequence). The V and J ends lost 3 bases and 3 bases respectively, with 3 bases between them. The CDR3 loop is CAWSVGNTIYF. The DNA of the CDR3 is TGTGCCTGGAGCGTTGGAAACACCATATATTTT.

This clone was seen a single time. V and J are TRBV6-1 and TRBJ2-1; 9 nucleotides match TRBD2. CDR3 length: 12 amino acids. CDR1 and CDR2 (germline): MNHNS, SASEGT. V gave up 3 bases and J gave up 15 bases; unmatched junction bases: 6. The CDR3, as DNA: TGTGCCAGCAGTGATCGGCGCGGGAGGGGGTTCTTC. Translation: CASSDRRGRGFF.

The chain is built from TRBV11-1 and TRBJ2-1, with TRBD2 matching over 10 bases. The CDR3 sequence is 13 residues long. The V gene's germline CDR1 is SGHAT and CDR2 FQDESV (reference sequence). The trim removed 5 bases at V and 6 bases at J, leaving 1 base unmatched. The CDR3 nucleotides are TGTGCCAGCAGCGGACTAGCGGCCAATGAGCAGTTCTTC. As protein: CASSGLAANEQFF. The entire variable domain, with the rest obtained from reference TRBV11-1 and TRBJ2-1, is as follows: EAEVAQSPRYKITEKSQAVAFWCDPISGHATLYWYRQILGQGPELLVQFQDESVVDDSQLPKDRFSAERLKGVDSTLKIQPAELGDSAMYLCASSGLAANEQFFGPGTRLTVL.

Only a few counts were recorded for this clone. The genes are TRBV29-1 and TRBJ1-2, with 7 nucleotides matching TRBD1. CDR1 SQVTM and CDR2 ANQGSEA come from the germline V gene. CDR3 length: 13 residues. Trimming took 5 bases from V and 4 from J; bases not matched to a gene: 7. CDR3 sequence (DNA): TGCAGCGTTTATAGGGGGCGCGCCTATGGCTACACCTTC. Encoded protein: CSVYRGRAYGYTF. The full variable domain, completed using reference TRBV29-1 and TRBJ1-2, is SAVISQKPSRDICQRGTSLTIQCQVDSQVTMMFWYRQQPGQSLTLIATANQGSEATYESGFVIDKFPISRPNLTFSTLTVSNMSPEDSSIYLCSVYRGRAYGYTFGSGTRLTVV.

This clone was seen only a few times. The rearrangement uses TRBV7-6 and TRBJ1-1; D not resolved. Between the trimmed V and J ends, which lost 3 bases and 2 bases, there was a span of 13 bases. This CDR3 region has 15 residues. CDR1 SGHVS and CDR2 FNYEAQ come from the germline V gene. CDR3 sequence reads: CASSFPTGSNTEAFF. The DNA of the CDR3 is TGTGCCAGCAGCTTCCCGACGGGATCAAACACTGAAGCTTTCTTT.

The J gene is TRBJ1-3, the V gene TRBV28; 8 nucleotides line up with TRBD1. The germline gives CDR1 MDHEN, CDR2 SYDVKM. V lost 6 bases, J lost 3 bases, and 10 bases stayed unmatched. The CDR3 covers 16 residues. The CDR3 nucleotides are TGTGCCAGCAGGACATGGACAGGGATTGTTGGAAACACCATATATTTT. This sequence encodes CASRTWTGIVGNTIYF. The full variable domain, completed using reference TRBV28 and TRBJ1-3, is DVKVTQSSRYLVKRTGEKVFLECVQDMDHENMFWYRQDPGLGLRLIYFSYDVKMKEKGDIPEGYSVSREKKERFSLILESASTNQTSMYLCASRTWTGIVGNTIYFGEGSWLTVV.

DNA of the CDR3: TGTGCCAGCAGCTTGGGGACAGGGAGGGGCTATGGCTACACCTTC. Translation: CASSLGTGRGYGYTF. The gene calls are TRBV5-6 and TRBJ1-2, with TRBD1 matching 8 bases. Germline CDR1 is SGHDT and CDR2 is YYEEEE. The J segment lost 4 bases and the V segment lost 0 bases, leaving 5 bases of the junction unmatched. This CDR3 has 15 amino acids.

The chain carries TRBV11-3 and TRBJ2-1; 9 bases match TRBD2. The CDR3 is 16 amino acids. The V gene's germline CDR1 is SGHNT and CDR2 YENEEA. V shed 5 bases, J shed 9 bases, and the junction held 14 bases outside the gene matches. In DNA form, the CDR3 reads TGTGCCAGCAGCCGCCGAGGCGGGAGGGCAGGGGGTGAGCAGTTCTTC. Its translation: CASSRRGGRAGGEQFF.

The gene calls are TRBV28 and TRBJ1-2, with D possibly being TRBD1 (6 bases). Germline CDR1 and CDR2: MDHEN and SYDVKM. The CDR3 is 14 residues long. V shed 3 bases and J shed 4 bases, with 12 bases lying between them. In nucleotides, the CDR3 is TGTGCCAGCAGTTTGGGGACACAGGTCTATGGCTACACCTTC. Translated: CASSLGTQVYGYTF.

The gene calls are TRBV30 and TRBJ1-1; D may be TRBD1 (6 bases). Trimming removed 2 bases from V and 11 bases from J, with 15 bases in between. This CDR3 contains 12 residues. Germline CDR1 GTSNPN, CDR2 SVGIG (reference sequence). In DNA, the CDR3 is TGTGCCTGGAGTTTGGACAGCTTGCACGCTTTCTTT. This sequence encodes CAWSLDSLHAFF.

V is TRBV29-1 and J is TRBJ1-2; D unresolved. Trimming shortened V by 7 bases and J by 4 bases, and 13 bases separated the two germline ends. This CDR3 contains 12 residues. CDR1 and CDR2 from the germline V gene are SQVTM and ANQGSEA. The CDR3: CSASGGGYGYTF. The CDR3 DNA reads as TGCAGCGCCTCTGGTGGAGGCTATGGCTACACCTTC.

The rearrangement joins TRBV10-3 to TRBJ2-7; TRBD2 aligns across 9 bases. V shed 3 bases, J shed 6 bases, and the junction held 9 bases outside the gene matches. The CDR3 covers 15 residues. The germline V gene has CDR1 ENHRY and CDR2 SYGVKD. CDR3 coding DNA: TGTGCCATCAGTGATGGGCGGGAGGGGGCCATCGAGCAGTACTTC. Its translation is CAISDGREGAIEQYF.